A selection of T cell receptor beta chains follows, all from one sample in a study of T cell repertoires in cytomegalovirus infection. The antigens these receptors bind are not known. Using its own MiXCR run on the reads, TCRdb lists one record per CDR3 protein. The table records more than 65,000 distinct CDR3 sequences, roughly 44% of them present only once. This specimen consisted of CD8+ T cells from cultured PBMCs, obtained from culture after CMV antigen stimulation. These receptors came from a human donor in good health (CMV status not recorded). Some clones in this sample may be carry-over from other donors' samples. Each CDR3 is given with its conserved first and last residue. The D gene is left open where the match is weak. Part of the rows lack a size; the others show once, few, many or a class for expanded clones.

CDR3 DNA: TGTGCCAGCAGTGATGGGTGGGGGACAGTGGGCAATCAGCCCCAGCATTTT
CDR3 protein: CASSDGWGTVGNQPQHF
clone size: -
J gene: TRBJ1-5
D gene: TRBD1
V gene: TRBV6-1

CDR3 DNA: TGTGCCAGCAGCTTAGCACGACCAGCATCTAGCACAGATACGCAGTATTTT
CDR3 protein: CASSLARPASSTDTQYF
clone size: -
J gene: TRBJ2-3
D gene: -
V gene: TRBV7-2

CDR3 DNA: TGTGCCAGCATCGCAGGTTTAAGAGAAGAGTACTTC
CDR3 protein: CASIAGLREEYF
clone size: -
J gene: TRBJ2-5
D gene: -
V gene: TRBV2

CDR3 DNA: TGTGCTAGCCTACTAGCGGGGATCGCAGATACGCAGTATTTT
CDR3 protein: CASLLAGIADTQYF
clone size: few
J gene: TRBJ2-3
D gene: TRBD2
V gene: TRBV12-5

CDR3 DNA: TGTGCCAGCGGAAATTACAGGAACCGCGAGACCCAGTACTTC
CDR3 protein: CASGNYRNRETQYF
clone size: once
J gene: TRBJ2-5
D gene: -
V gene: TRBV27

CDR3 DNA: TGTGCCAGCAGCCGCGCGACAGGGCGCCACGAGCAGTACTTC
CDR3 protein: CASSRATGRHEQYF
clone size: -
J gene: TRBJ2-7
D gene: TRBD1
V gene: TRBV6-1

CDR3 DNA: TGTGCCAGCAGCTTAGGGACTAGCGGGAGTCTCGGCACAGATACGCAGTATTTT
CDR3 protein: CASSLGTSGSLGTDTQYF
clone size: -
J gene: TRBJ2-3
D gene: TRBD2
V gene: TRBV7-8

CDR3 DNA: TGTGCCAGCAGCCTCCTAGCGGGAGGTGTCAATGAGCAGTTCTTC
CDR3 protein: CASSLLAGGVNEQFF
clone size: -
J gene: TRBJ2-1
D gene: TRBD2
V gene: TRBV7-3

CDR3 DNA: TGCGCCAGCAGCCAAGTGGGGGAGCGGGGGCCCTACAATGAGCAGTTCTTC
CDR3 protein: CASSQVGERGPYNEQFF
clone size: once
J gene: TRBJ2-1
D gene: TRBD2
V gene: TRBV4-1

CDR3 DNA: TGTGCCAGCAGCTCTACAGGGATCAATCAGCCCCAGCATTTT
CDR3 protein: CASSSTGINQPQHF
clone size: -
J gene: TRBJ1-5
D gene: -
V gene: TRBV7-4

CDR3 DNA: TGTGCCAGCACCCCCCTGGGGCCTCAGGGCTACGAGATCAAGCAGTACTTC
CDR3 protein: CASTPLGPQGYEIKQYF
clone size: few
J gene: TRBJ2-7
D gene: -
V gene: TRBV7-2

CDR3 DNA: TGTGCCAGTAGTAGGCAGTTCACAGCCTACGAGCAGTACTTC
CDR3 protein: CASSRQFTAYEQYF
clone size: -
J gene: TRBJ2-7
D gene: -
V gene: TRBV19

CDR3 DNA: TGTGCCAGCAGCTACCGACAGAGCTCTGGGGCCAACGTCCTGACTTTC
CDR3 protein: CASSYRQSSGANVLTF
clone size: -
J gene: TRBJ2-6
D gene: -
V gene: TRBV7-6

CDR3 DNA: TGTGCCACCGACGTGGCGCTCGGCTCCTACGAGCAGTACTTC
CDR3 protein: CATDVALGSYEQYF
clone size: few
J gene: TRBJ2-7
D gene: -
V gene: TRBV6-1

CDR3 DNA: TGTGCCAGCAGCTTAGAGCTAGGTCACTCCTACGAGCAGTACTTC
CDR3 protein: CASSLELGHSYEQYF
clone size: -
J gene: TRBJ2-7
D gene: -
V gene: TRBV7-2